The clone carrying this TCR beta chain was detected only once. The sample is drawn from a study of blood T cell repertoires in COVID-19. Source study methods: It was from reference gene primer amplification that nucleated cell counts were estimated. Measured with immunoSEQ multiplex PCR; TCRdb has only the in-frame clones, and not every one. D and trimming were read from the DNA, whereas the V and J calls and clone size are those reported in that table. The table includes 300,000 to 400,000 clones, approximately 90% detected once. Trimming pared 0 bases from V and 6 bases from J, leaving 12 bases between. This CDR3 region has 14 residues. The V gene's germline CDR1 is SGHRS and CDR2 YFSETQ.

This clonotype originated in a woman aged 18-35 years who had recovered from COVID-19. Material: peripheral blood. The V and J genes are TRBV5-1 and TRBJ1-2, with D possibly being TRBD1 (5 bases). CDR3 sequence (DNA): TGCGCCAGCAGCTTGGATCGGGGCGGGGATGGCTACACCTTC. This sequence encodes CASSLDRGGDGYTF.